The present TCR beta chain was sequenced within a study of CD8 T cells in Susac syndrome. This clonotype came up once. Its target is not known. RNA in amounts of about 0.45 to 1 ug was reverse transcribed with random hexamers. One entry per CDR3 protein results from TCRdb running MiXCR on the immunoSEQ multiplex PCR reads. This repertoire shows 150,000 to 200,000 distinct CDR3 sequences, approximately 94% found once; its top ten account for around 0.11%. This CDR3 has 15 residues. V was clipped by 0 bases and J by 2 bases, with 12 bases between them. Germline V CDR1 and CDR2: GTSNPN, SVGIG (reference sequence). Study-level results: In Susac patients, clonal expansion was not detected in CD4+ cells.

The Susac syndrome patients fit the recently defined diagnostic criteria for definite or probable disease. Negative isolation yielded the CD8+ and CD4+ T cells, while FACS enriched the TEMRA cells. The chain has TRBV30 and TRBJ2-3; D might be TRBD1 (5 bases). This sequence originates from a human donor with Susac syndrome. The sequenced material came from CD4+ T cells from PBMCs. The CDR3 DNA is TGTGCCTGGAGTGTAGGCCAGGGAAACACAGATACGCAGTATTTT. It encodes CAWSVGQGNTDTQYF.